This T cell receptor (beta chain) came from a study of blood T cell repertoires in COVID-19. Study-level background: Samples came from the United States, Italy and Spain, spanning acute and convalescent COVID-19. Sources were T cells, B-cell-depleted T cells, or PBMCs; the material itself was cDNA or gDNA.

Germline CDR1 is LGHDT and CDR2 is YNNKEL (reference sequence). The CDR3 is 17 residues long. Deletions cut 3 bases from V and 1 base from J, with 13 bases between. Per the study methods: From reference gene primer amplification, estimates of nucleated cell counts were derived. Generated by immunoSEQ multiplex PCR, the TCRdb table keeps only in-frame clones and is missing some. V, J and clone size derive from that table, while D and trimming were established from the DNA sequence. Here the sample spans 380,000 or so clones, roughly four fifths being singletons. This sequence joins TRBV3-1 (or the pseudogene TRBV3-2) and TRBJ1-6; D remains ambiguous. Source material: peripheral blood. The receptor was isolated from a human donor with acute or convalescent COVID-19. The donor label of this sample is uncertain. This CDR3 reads CASSQAAETSYNSPLHF. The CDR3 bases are TGTGCCAGCAGCCAGGCGGCGGAAACTTCCTATAATTCACCCCTCCACTTT.